This T cell receptor (beta chain) appears in the sequencing data of a study of blood T cell repertoires in COVID-19. Study summary: COVID-19 samples, acute and convalescent, were from the United States, Italy and Spain.

The protocol was immunoSEQ multiplex PCR, while the TCRdb copy is restricted to in-frame clones and leaves out a portion. The table records approximately 200,000 clones, about 90% of them present only once. CDR1 is ENHRY and CDR2 is SYGVKD in the germline V gene. Between the trimmed V and J ends, which lost 0 bases and 2 bases, there was a span of 11 bases. CDR3 size: 16 residues. This chain uses TRBV10-3 with TRBJ2-1; tentatively, D is TRBD1 (5 bases). The clonotype was recovered from a woman aged 25 to 39 who had recovered from COVID-19. Sequences were obtained from PBMCs or T cells enriched from blood (not recorded which). The CDR3 DNA follows: TGTGCCATCAGTGAGTCGATGGCAGGGACCTACAATGAGCAGTTCTTC. Translated: CAISESMAGTYNEQFF.